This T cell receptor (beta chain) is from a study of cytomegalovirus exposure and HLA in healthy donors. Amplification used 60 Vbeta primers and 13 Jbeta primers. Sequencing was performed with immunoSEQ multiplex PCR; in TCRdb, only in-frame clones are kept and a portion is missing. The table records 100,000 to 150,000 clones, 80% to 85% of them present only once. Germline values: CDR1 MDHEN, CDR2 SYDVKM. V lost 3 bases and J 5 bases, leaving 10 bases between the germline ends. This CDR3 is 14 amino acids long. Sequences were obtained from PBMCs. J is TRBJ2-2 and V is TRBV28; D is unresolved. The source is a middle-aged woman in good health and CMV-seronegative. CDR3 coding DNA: TGTGCCAGCAGTTTGCGTCAGGTGACCGGGGAGCTGTTTTTT. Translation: CASSLRQVTGELFF. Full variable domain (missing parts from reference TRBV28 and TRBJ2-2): DVKVTQSSRYLVKRTGEKVFLECVQDMDHENMFWYRQDPGLGLRLIYFSYDVKMKEKGDIPEGYSVSREKKERFSLILESASTNQTSMYLCASSLRQVTGELFFGEGSRLTVL.